These T cell receptor beta chains were read from a single sample in a study of blood T cells in healthy people across ages. TCRdb processed the 5' RACE reads anew with MiXCR; each CDR3 protein has one entry. The sample includes some 800,000 distinct CDR3 sequences, under 45% of them seen just once. Sequenced: blood. Receptor source: a man aged 55 to 70 in good health. Each CDR3 is given with its conserved first and last residue. The D gene is left open where the match is weak. Expanded clones are given a class, and other clones once, few, many or no size at all.

V: TRBV2
J: TRBJ1-4
size: .
D: .
DNA: TGTGCCAGCAGCGGGAGTGAAAAACTGTTTTTT
CDR3: CASSGSEKLFF

V: TRBV9
J: TRBJ2-1
size: .
D: .
DNA: TGTGCCAGCAGCGCCCCAGGGACCTCTTCCTACAATGAGCAGTTCTTC
CDR3: CASSAPGTSSYNEQFF

V: TRBV7-2
J: TRBJ2-3
size: .
D: TRBD2
DNA: TGTGCCAGCAGCTTAGTAATAGCGGGGGTCACGCCAGATACGCAGTATTTT
CDR3: CASSLVIAGVTPDTQYF

V: TRBV7-2
J: TRBJ2-5
size: .
D: .
DNA: TGTGCCAGCAGCTTAGGATTGACTCACCAAGAGACCCAGTACTTC
CDR3: CASSLGLTHQETQYF

V: TRBV7-8
J: TRBJ1-1
size: .
D: TRBD1
DNA: TGTGCCAGCAGCTTAGAGGGTTTGGACAGGGGGCTGATCATGAACACTGAAGCTTTCTTT
CDR3: CASSLEGLDRGLIMNTEAFF

V: TRBV6-1
J: TRBJ1-1
size: .
D: .
DNA: TGTGCCAGCAGCGCAGAGGGCGGGAACACTGAAGCTTTCTTT
CDR3: CASSAEGGNTEAFF

V: TRBV12-3/TRBV12-4
J: TRBJ2-1
size: .
D: .
DNA: TGTGCCAGCAGTTTTATTCAGGGGGGACAAGGGTCTGGAGTTGAGCAGTTCTTC
CDR3: CASSFIQGGQGSGVEQFF

V: TRBV9
J: TRBJ2-7
size: few
D: .
DNA: TGTGCCAGCAGCGTAGATCTTGGGGATCACCCCTACGAGCAGTACTTC
CDR3: CASSVDLGDHPYEQYF

V: TRBV7-3
J: TRBJ2-1
size: .
D: .
DNA: TGTGCCAGCAGCCCCTATCCCCGACTAGGTGAGCAGTTCTTC
CDR3: CASSPYPRLGEQFF

V: TRBV4-1
J: TRBJ2-1
size: .
D: TRBD2
DNA: TGCGCCAGCAGCCAGGGACTAGCGAAGACATTGGCCAATGAGCAGTTCTTC
CDR3: CASSQGLAKTLANEQFF

V: TRBV3-1
J: TRBJ1-2
size: .
D: TRBD1
DNA: TGTGCCAGCAGCCAAGAATGGGGACAGGGCAGATATGGCTACACCTTC
CDR3: CASSQEWGQGRYGYTF

V: TRBV6-2/TRBV6-3
J: TRBJ1-1
size: .
D: .
DNA: TGTGCCAGCAGTTACGCAGCCGGGCAGGGTAACACTGAAGCTTTCTTT
CDR3: CASSYAAGQGNTEAFF

V: TRBV7-2
J: TRBJ2-3
size: many
D: .
DNA: TGTGCCAGCAGCTTGGCAGCTAGCACAGATACGCAGTATTTT
CDR3: CASSLAASTDTQYF

V: TRBV20-1
J: TRBJ2-7
size: .
D: .
DNA: TGCAGTGCTGTCGGCCCCCGAGAGGCCTACGAGCAGTACTTC
CDR3: CSAVGPREAYEQYF

V: TRBV6-2/TRBV6-3
J: TRBJ1-6
size: few
D: .
DNA: TGTGCCAGCAGGAGACGGAGGGAGGATTCACCCCTCCACTTT
CDR3: CASRRRREDSPLHF

V: TRBV4-3
J: TRBJ1-6
size: .
D: .
DNA: TGCGTCAGCAGCCAAGATTTGAGCGGACGAGCCTCACCCCTCCACTTT
CDR3: CVSSQDLSGRASPLHF

V: TRBV3-1
J: TRBJ2-5
size: .
D: TRBD2
DNA: TGTGCCAGCAGCCAAGGTCAGCAGGGACTAGCGGGGAAAACGAAGCAGTACTTC
CDR3: CASSQGQQGLAGKTKQYF

V: TRBV7-6
J: TRBJ1-1
size: many
D: .
DNA: TGTGCCAGCAGCTTACAGGACTACACTGAAGCTTTCTTT
CDR3: CASSLQDYTEAFF

V: TRBV24-1
J: TRBJ2-5
size: .
D: TRBD1
DNA: TGTGCCACCAGTGATTGGGGGACAGATCAAGGGACCCAGTACTTC
CDR3: CATSDWGTDQGTQYF

V: TRBV7-6
J: TRBJ2-1
size: .
D: TRBD1
DNA: TGTGCCAGCAGCTTAGGCAGGACAGGGGGGAGAAATGAGCAGTTCTTC
CDR3: CASSLGRTGGRNEQFF

V: TRBV20-1
J: TRBJ2-1
size: few
D: TRBD2
DNA: TGCAGTGCTAGCCGGGGGGGCAATGAGCAGTTCTTC
CDR3: CSASRGGNEQFF

V: TRBV29-1
J: TRBJ1-2
size: few
D: .
DNA: TGCAGCGTTGAGGAGGAGTACTATGGCTACACCTTC
CDR3: CSVEEEYYGYTF

V: TRBV6-4
J: TRBJ2-3
size: .
D: TRBD2
DNA: TGTGCCAGCAGTGACTCGAGTAGCGGGGGGTCAGATACGCAGTATTTT
CDR3: CASSDSSSGGSDTQYF

V: TRBV4-1
J: TRBJ1-2
size: .
D: .
DNA: TGCGCCAGCAGCCAAGATATTGGTTATGGCTACACCTTC
CDR3: CASSQDIGYGYTF

V: TRBV7-9
J: TRBJ2-3
size: few
D: .
DNA: TGTGCCAGCAGCGGGGGCCGCCGGGTTGGTACGCAGTATTTT
CDR3: CASSGGRRVGTQYF

V: TRBV4-1
J: TRBJ2-3
size: .
D: .
DNA: TGCGCCAGCAGCCAAGATGATCTTTGGACGCAGTATTTT
CDR3: CASSQDDLWTQYF

V: TRBV7-2
J: TRBJ2-5
size: few
D: .
DNA: TGTGCCAGCAGCGTGGTTAGGGAGCAGACCCAGTACTTC
CDR3: CASSVVREQTQYF

V: TRBV7-8
J: TRBJ1-5
size: few
D: TRBD1
DNA: TGTGCCAGCAGCCACGGACAGGGGCCGCCCCAGCATTTT
CDR3: CASSHGQGPPQHF

V: TRBV7-2
J: TRBJ2-7
size: few
D: TRBD2
DNA: TGTGCCAGCAGCTCCCAAGTCCTTAGCGGGGGGGCCCCGGGTTACGAGCAGTACTTC
CDR3: CASSSQVLSGGAPGYEQYF

V: TRBV6-2/TRBV6-3
J: TRBJ2-1
size: .
D: TRBD2
DNA: TGTGCCAGCACCGACGGAGGGACTAGCGGTTATGAGCAGTTCTTC
CDR3: CASTDGGTSGYEQFF

V: TRBV9
J: TRBJ2-7
size: .
D: TRBD1
DNA: TGTGCCAGCAGCGTAGGTCCCGGGACAGGGTCGATATCCTACGAGCAGTACTTC
CDR3: CASSVGPGTGSISYEQYF

V: TRBV25-1
J: TRBJ2-5
size: .
D: TRBD2
DNA: TGTGCCAGCGCTAGCGGGGGACAAGAGACCCAGTACTTC
CDR3: CASASGGQETQYF

V: TRBV9
J: TRBJ2-3
size: .
D: .
DNA: TGTGCCAGCAGCGTAGGGGCCAGTGATTTCACAGATACGCAGTATTTT
CDR3: CASSVGASDFTDTQYF

V: TRBV5-5
J: TRBJ2-5
size: once
D: TRBD2
DNA: TGTGCCAGCAGCCCGGGACTAGCGGTAAAACAAGAGACCCAGTACTTC
CDR3: CASSPGLAVKQETQYF

V: TRBV12-3/TRBV12-4
J: TRBJ1-2
size: .
D: .
DNA: TGTGCCAGCAGCCAAACACGACACCCGACAGGAAACTATGGTTACACCTTC
CDR3: CASSQTRHPTGNYGYTF

V: TRBV25-1
J: TRBJ2-1
size: .
D: .
DNA: TGTGCCAGCAGTCGGGGGCCTTACTACAATGAGCAGTTCTTC
CDR3: CASSRGPYYNEQFF

V: TRBV4-1
J: TRBJ2-3
size: many
D: .
DNA: TGCGCCAGCAGCCTCACCGCGGGGGATACGCAGTATTTT
CDR3: CASSLTAGDTQYF

V: TRBV6-2/TRBV6-3
J: TRBJ2-7
size: .
D: .
DNA: TGTGCCAGCAGACCCGAAGGAGCTTACTACGAGCAGTACTTC
CDR3: CASRPEGAYYEQYF

V: TRBV20-1
J: TRBJ2-5
size: .
D: TRBD2
DNA: TGCAGTGCTATGAAATCTAGCGGGGGACTTGTTGTGGAGACCCAGTACTTC
CDR3: CSAMKSSGGLVVETQYF

V: TRBV12-3/TRBV12-4
J: TRBJ2-4
size: .
D: TRBD1
DNA: TGTGCCAGCAGTTTGGGACAGGACAGACTAGCCAAAAACATTCAGTACTTC
CDR3: CASSLGQDRLAKNIQYF

V: TRBV7-2
J: TRBJ2-1
size: once
D: .
DNA: TGTGCCAGCAGTCCTGGACGGGGAAGAGAGCAGTTCTTC
CDR3: CASSPGRGREQFF

V: TRBV18
J: TRBJ2-3
size: once
D: .
DNA: TGTGCCAGCTCACGGCCGAGACAGCGTTACACAGATACGCAGTATTTT
CDR3: CASSRPRQRYTDTQYF

V: TRBV12-3/TRBV12-4
J: TRBJ1-6
size: few
D: TRBD1
DNA: TGTGCCAGCAGTTTAGCGACAGGGAGGGATTCACCCCTCCACTTT
CDR3: CASSLATGRDSPLHF